The sequence of this TCR beta chain was determined in a study of Ad26.COV2.S vaccination and SARS-CoV-2 variants. Study results and limitations: TCR breadth and depth estimates may have understated total T cell responses.

V lost 0 bases and J lost 1, with 7 bases in between. CDR3 length: 14 amino acids. CDR1 and CDR2 from the germline V gene are SGHDT and YYEEEE. Method: immunoSEQ multiplex PCR; TCRdb's copy keeps in-frame clones and lacks some. The table shows about 350,000 clones, with 88% occurring only once. Indicated treatment: roughly 19 received Ad26.COV2.S at low or high dose, single or two shots; about 5 received placebo; per-sample allocation not given. The samples date from day 63 after the first vaccine or placebo injection. Built on an Ad26 vector, the vaccine expressed Wuhan-strain SARS-CoV-2 spike. The table lists this clone with a few counts. Its target is not known.

This specimen was peripheral blood, taken in a trial of Ad26.COV2.S vaccine versus placebo. The gene calls are TRBV5-6 and TRBJ1-2; perhaps TRBD1 as D (5 bases). This sequence was found in a person aged 18-60 years who received the Ad26.COV2.S COVID-19 vaccine or a placebo. CDR3 DNA: TGTGCCAGCAGCTTGGGGCAGGGTAACTATGGCTACACCTTC. It translates to CASSLGQGNYGYTF.